Below are 12 T cell receptor beta chains sequenced from a single sample in a study of T cells in localized non-small cell lung cancer. Produced via immunoSEQ multiplex PCR; TCRdb's table is partial and in-frame only. This table has about 1,300 clones, around 17% appearing once. Material: normal lung tissue next to the tumor, obtained before any cancer treatment. The receptors originated from a female donor older than 55 with stage II lung adenocarcinoma.

This chain links TRBV10-1 with TRBJ2-1; 11 bases line up with TRBD2. Germline CDR1 WNHNN, CDR2 SYGVQD (reference sequence). The CDR3 spans 14 residues. V shed 2 bases and J 8 bases; nucleotides not matched to a gene: 2. The CDR3 sequence: CASSEPTSGDEQFF. The CDR3 DNA follows: TGCGCCAGCAGTGAGCCGACTAGCGGGGATGAGCAGTTCTTC.

This rearrangement joins TRBV29-1 to TRBJ2-7, with D tentatively TRBD2 (5 bases). Per germline, CDR1 SQVTM and CDR2 ANQGSEA. The CDR3 length is 14 residues. V was shortened by 4 bases and J by 0 bases, with 13 bases between the two germline ends. The CDR3 here is CSVVDAGFSYEQYF. The DNA of the CDR3 is TGCAGCGTTGTCGATGCGGGTTTCTCCTACGAGCAGTACTTC.

This clone appeared a single time. The chain links TRBV19 to TRBJ1-2; tentative D call: TRBD1 (5 bases). Germline values: CDR1 LNHDA, CDR2 SQIVND (reference sequence). Trimming removed 3 bases at V and 8 bases at J, with 13 bases between. The CDR3 runs to 13 residues. This CDR3 is CASSITQGSGYTF. CDR3 in DNA: TGTGCCAGTAGTATCACTCAGGGTTCGGGCTACACCTTC. Looking up the rest from reference TRBV19 and TRBJ1-2 gives the full variable domain: DGGITQSPKYLFRKEGQNVTLSCEQNLNHDAMYWYRQDPGQGLRLIYYSQIVNDFQKGDIAEGYSVSREKKESFPLTVTSAQKNPTAFYLCASSITQGSGYTFGSGTRLTVV.

The rearrangement joins TRBV5-1 to TRBJ1-1; 8 bases line up with TRBD1. V shed 5 bases and J 0 bases; nucleotides not matched to a gene: 9. The CDR3 is 16 amino acids. Germline CDR1 and CDR2: SGHRS and YFSETQ. CDR3 in DNA: TGCGCCAGCAGTCGGACAGGGTCGTTCATGAACACTGAAGCTTTCTTT. It yields the protein CASSRTGSFMNTEAFF.

CDR3 amino acids: CASSEALGTAYEQYF. CDR3 in DNA: TGTGCCAGCAGTGAAGCTTTGGGCACTGCCTACGAGCAGTACTTC. The V call is TRBV6-1, the J call TRBJ2-7; D is unresolved. V was clipped by 0 bases and J by 2 bases, with 11 bases between them. Germline-derived CDR1 and CDR2 are MNHNS and SASEGT. This CDR3 is built from 15 residues.

This clone was seen more than once but under ten times. This rearrangement joins TRBV6-8 to TRBJ2-1; TRBD2 aligns across 11 bases. Germline V lookup: CDR1 MNHGY, CDR2 SAAAGT. The J segment lost 13 bases and the V segment lost 8 bases, leaving 7 bases of the junction unmatched. The CDR3 spans 12 residues. CDR3 region: CASVTSGTYQFF. The DNA of the CDR3 is TGTGCCAGCGTGACTAGCGGGACCTACCAGTTCTTC.

This clone was recorded a few times. The chain couples TRBV6-8 to TRBJ1-1; a weak D match, TRBD1 (5 bases). Germline V gene lookup returns CDR1 MNHGY and CDR2 SAAAGT. V lost 2 bases and J 1 base, leaving 14 bases between the germline ends. CDR3 size: 16 residues. CDR3 DNA sequence: TGTGCCAGCAGTTACGGAGGGGCGTTCGGGAACACTGAAGCTTTCTTT. This codes for CASSYGGAFGNTEAFF.

Judged by abundance, this clone is medium-sized (0.01 to 0.1%). The V call is TRBV6-1, the J call TRBJ1-2; D not resolved. This CDR3 has 15 amino acids. CDR1 and CDR2 from the germline V gene are MNHNS and SASEGT. V lost 0 bases and J 7 bases, leaving 15 bases between the germline ends. The CDR3 reads CASSEALLQMGGYTF. The CDR3 coding sequence is TGTGCCAGCAGTGAAGCCCTCCTACAGATGGGTGGCTACACCTTC.

This sequence joins TRBV5-1 and TRBJ2-1; perhaps D is TRBD1 or TRBD2 (6 bases each). The ends were cut back, 5 bases at V and 8 bases at J, with 17 bases in the middle. The CDR3 spans 14 residues. CDR1 is SGHRS, CDR2 YFSETQ, per germline. The CDR3 sequence: CASRHGGPGDEQFF. For the CDR3, the DNA is TGCGCCAGCAGACACGGGGGCCCAGGCGATGAGCAGTTCTTC.

By share, this clone ranks as large. The rearrangement uses TRBV11-3 and TRBJ2-7; 8 bases map to TRBD1. The CDR3 sequence is 18 residues long. Germline values: CDR1 SGHNT, CDR2 YENEEA. Trimming cost V 0 bases and J 5 bases; bases outside gene matches: 15. CDR3 nucleotide sequence: TGTGCCAGCAGCTTAGAAAGAGGTGGACAGGGAAGTAACAACGAGCAGTACTTC. Its protein product is CASSLERGGQGSNNEQYF.

By sample fraction, this clone is medium-sized. The chain joins TRBV11-3 to TRBJ2-6; TRBD2 aligns across 7 bases. V was clipped by 4 bases and J by 1 base; unmatched bases: 1. The CDR3 covers 15 residues. Germline V gene data show CDR1 as SGHNT and CDR2 as YENEEA. DNA of the CDR3: TGTGCCAGCAGCTCCGGGGGGTCTGGGGCCAACGTCCTGACTTTC. It encodes CASSSGGSGANVLTF.

The chain carries TRBV19 and TRBJ1-5, with 7 nucleotides matching TRBD1. The CDR3 runs to 15 residues. Trimming cost V 4 bases and J 3 bases; bases outside gene matches: 6. The germline CDR1 and CDR2 sequences are LNHDA and SQIVND (reference sequence). The CDR3 protein is CASSKGRGPNQPQHF. In DNA form, the CDR3 reads TGTGCCAGTAGTAAGGGGAGGGGGCCCAATCAGCCCCAGCATTTT. Using reference TRBV19 and TRBJ1-5 for the parts outside the CDR3, the full variable domain is DGGITQSPKYLFRKEGQNVTLSCEQNLNHDAMYWYRQDPGQGLRLIYYSQIVNDFQKGDIAEGYSVSREKKESFPLTVTSAQKNPTAFYLCASSKGRGPNQPQHFGDGTRLSIL.